The clone carrying this T cell receptor beta chain turned up a few times. The study reverse transcribed the entire isolated RNA, so it sequenced expressed TCRB transcripts. Assay used: immunoSEQ multiplex PCR; TCRdb lists only in-frame clones, some missing. The sample lists roughly 310,000 clones; approximately 10% were seen once. The V gene end was trimmed by 0 bases and the J gene end by 2 bases; junction bases not matched to a gene: 4. This CDR3 is built from 16 residues. The V gene's germline CDR1 is SGHRS and CDR2 YFSETQ. The data stem from a study of beta chain features in type 1 diabetes. Each donor gave one heparinised blood draw averaging around 0.12 L.

The rearrangement joins TRBV5-1 to TRBJ2-3; TRBD2 matches at 9 bases. The clonotype comes from a woman aged 25 to 39 in good health. The sequencing sample was made of naive CD4+ T cells from blood. CDR3 sequence reads: CASSLGSSGVTDTQYF. CDR3 bases: TGCGCCAGCAGCTTGGGCTCTAGCGGGGTCACAGATACGCAGTATTTT.